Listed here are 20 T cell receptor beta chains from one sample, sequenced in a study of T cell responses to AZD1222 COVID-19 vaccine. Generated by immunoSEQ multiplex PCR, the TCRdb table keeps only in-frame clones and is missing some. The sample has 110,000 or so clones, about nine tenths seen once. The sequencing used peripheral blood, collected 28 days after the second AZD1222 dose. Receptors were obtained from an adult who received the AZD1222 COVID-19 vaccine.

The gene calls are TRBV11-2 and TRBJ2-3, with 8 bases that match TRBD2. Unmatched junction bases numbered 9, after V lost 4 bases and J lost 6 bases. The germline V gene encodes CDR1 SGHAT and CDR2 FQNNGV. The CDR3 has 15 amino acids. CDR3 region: CASSWASGGRDTQYF. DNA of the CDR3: TGTGCCAGCAGCTGGGCCAGCGGGGGCCGGGATACGCAGTATTTT.

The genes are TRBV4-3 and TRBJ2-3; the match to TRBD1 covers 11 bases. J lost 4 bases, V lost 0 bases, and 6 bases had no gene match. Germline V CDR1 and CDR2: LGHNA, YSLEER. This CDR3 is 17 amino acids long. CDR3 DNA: TGCGCCAGCAGCCAAGATCTTGGGACAGGGGGTTCAGATACGCAGTATTTT. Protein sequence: CASSQDLGTGGSDTQYF.

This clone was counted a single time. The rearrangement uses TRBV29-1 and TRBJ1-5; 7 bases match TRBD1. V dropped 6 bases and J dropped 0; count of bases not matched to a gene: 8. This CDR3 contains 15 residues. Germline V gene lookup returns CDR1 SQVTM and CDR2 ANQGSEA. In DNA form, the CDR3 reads TGCAGCGTCCGGGACAGCCCTTATAGCAATCAGCCCCAGCATTTT. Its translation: CSVRDSPYSNQPQHF.

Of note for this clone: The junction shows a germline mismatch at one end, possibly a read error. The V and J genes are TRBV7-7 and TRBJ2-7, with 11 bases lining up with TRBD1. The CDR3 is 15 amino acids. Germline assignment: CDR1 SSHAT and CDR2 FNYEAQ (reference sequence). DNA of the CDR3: TGTGCTAGCAGCTTGGGGACAGGGGGTGGGTACGAGCAGTACTTC. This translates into CASSLGTGGGYEQYF.

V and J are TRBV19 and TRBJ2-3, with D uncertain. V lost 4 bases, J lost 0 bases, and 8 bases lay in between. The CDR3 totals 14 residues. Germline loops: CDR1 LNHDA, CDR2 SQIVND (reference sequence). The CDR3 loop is CASSTPPSTDTQYF. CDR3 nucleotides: TGTGCCAGTAGTACCCCTCCTAGCACAGATACGCAGTATTTT.

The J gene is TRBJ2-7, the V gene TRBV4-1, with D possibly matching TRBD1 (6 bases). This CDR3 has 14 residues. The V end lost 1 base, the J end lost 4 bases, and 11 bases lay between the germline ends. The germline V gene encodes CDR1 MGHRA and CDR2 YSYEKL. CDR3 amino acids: CASSQVSGAYEQYF. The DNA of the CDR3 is TGCGCCAGCAGCCAAGTATCAGGGGCGTACGAGCAGTACTTC.

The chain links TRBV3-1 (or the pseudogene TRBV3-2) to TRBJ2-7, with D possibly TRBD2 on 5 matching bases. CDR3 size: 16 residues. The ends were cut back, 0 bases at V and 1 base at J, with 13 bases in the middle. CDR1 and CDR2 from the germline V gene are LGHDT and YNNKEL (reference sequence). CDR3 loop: CASSQESTTRSYEQYF. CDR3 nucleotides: TGTGCCAGCAGCCAAGAATCGACTACCAGATCCTACGAGCAGTACTTC.

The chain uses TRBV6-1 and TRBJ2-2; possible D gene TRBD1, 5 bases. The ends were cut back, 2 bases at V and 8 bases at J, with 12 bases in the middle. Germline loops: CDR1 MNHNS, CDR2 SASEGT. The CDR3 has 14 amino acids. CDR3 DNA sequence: TGTGCCAGCAGTGAATTGACAGCTGTGGGGGAGCTGTTTTTT. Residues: CASSELTAVGELFF.

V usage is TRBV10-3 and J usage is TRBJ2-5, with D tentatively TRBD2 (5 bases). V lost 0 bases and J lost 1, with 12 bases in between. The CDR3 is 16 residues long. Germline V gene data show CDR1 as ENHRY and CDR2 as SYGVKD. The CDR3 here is CAISESGTGSQETQYF. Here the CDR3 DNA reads TGTGCCATCAGTGAGTCGGGAACGGGGAGCCAAGAGACCCAGTACTTC.

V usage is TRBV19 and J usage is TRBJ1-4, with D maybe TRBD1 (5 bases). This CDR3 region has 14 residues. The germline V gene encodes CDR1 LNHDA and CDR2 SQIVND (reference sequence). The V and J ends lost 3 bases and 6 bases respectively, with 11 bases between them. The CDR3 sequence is CASSMSGGYEKLFF. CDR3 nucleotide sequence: TGTGCCAGTAGTATGTCGGGGGGTTATGAAAAACTGTTTTTT.

CDR3 nucleotides: TGTGCCAGCAGTGAACAAACAGGTAGGACCGAGCAGTACTTC. It yields the protein CASSEQTGRTEQYF. The chain combines TRBV6-1 with TRBJ2-7; D is perhaps TRBD1 (5 bases). The length of the CDR3 is 14 residues. Germline V gene lookup returns CDR1 MNHNS and CDR2 SASEGT. Trimming took off 2 bases at V and 6 bases at J, with 14 bases between the two ends.

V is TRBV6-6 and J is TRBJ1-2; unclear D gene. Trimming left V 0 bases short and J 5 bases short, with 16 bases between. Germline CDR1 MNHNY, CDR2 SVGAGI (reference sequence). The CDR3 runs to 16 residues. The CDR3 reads CASSYSRSGSGYGYTF. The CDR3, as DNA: TGTGCCAGCAGTTACTCCCGGAGTGGCAGTGGGTATGGCTACACCTTC.

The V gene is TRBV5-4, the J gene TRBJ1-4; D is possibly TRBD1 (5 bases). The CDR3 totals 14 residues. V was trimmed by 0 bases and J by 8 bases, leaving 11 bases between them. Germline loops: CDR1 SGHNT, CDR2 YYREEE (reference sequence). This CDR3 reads CASSLAGEGEKLFF. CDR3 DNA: TGTGCCAGCAGCTTGGCGGGGGAGGGAGAAAAACTGTTTTTT.

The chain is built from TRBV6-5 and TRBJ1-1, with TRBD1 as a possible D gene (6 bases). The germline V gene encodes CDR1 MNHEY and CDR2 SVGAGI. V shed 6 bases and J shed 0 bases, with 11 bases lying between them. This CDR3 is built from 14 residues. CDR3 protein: CASSLGQLNTEAFF. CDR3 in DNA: TGTGCCAGCAGCCTTGGACAGCTGAACACTGAAGCTTTCTTT.

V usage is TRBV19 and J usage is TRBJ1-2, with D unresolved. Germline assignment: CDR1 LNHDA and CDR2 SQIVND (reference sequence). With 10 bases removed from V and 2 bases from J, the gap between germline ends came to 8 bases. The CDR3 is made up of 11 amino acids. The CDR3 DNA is TGTGCCACCCGGACCAACTATGGCTACACCTTC. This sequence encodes CATRTNYGYTF. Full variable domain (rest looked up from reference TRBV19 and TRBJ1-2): DGGITQSPKYLFRKEGQNVTLSCEQNLNHDAMYWYRQDPGQGLRLIYYSQIVNDFQKGDIAEGYSVSREKKESFPLTVTSAQKNPTAFYLCATRTNYGYTFGSGTRLTVV.

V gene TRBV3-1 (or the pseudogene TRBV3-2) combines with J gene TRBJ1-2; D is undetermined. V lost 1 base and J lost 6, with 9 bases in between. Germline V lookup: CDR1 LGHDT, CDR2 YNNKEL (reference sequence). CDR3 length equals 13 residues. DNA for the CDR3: TGTGCCAGCAGCCAAGCGGTTGGGGATGGCTACACCTTC. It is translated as CASSQAVGDGYTF.

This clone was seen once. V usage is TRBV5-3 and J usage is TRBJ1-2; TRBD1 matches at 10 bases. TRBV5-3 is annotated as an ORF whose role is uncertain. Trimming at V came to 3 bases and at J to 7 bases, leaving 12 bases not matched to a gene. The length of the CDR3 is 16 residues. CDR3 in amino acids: CARSSHPGQGPTGYTF. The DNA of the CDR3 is TGTGCCAGAAGCTCCCACCCGGGACAGGGGCCGACTGGCTACACCTTC.

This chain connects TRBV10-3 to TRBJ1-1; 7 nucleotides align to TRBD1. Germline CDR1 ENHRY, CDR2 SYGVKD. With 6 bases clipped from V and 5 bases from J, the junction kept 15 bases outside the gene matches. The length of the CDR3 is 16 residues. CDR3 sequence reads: CAIRGTEFGAGTEAFF. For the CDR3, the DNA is TGTGCCATCAGGGGGACAGAATTTGGGGCCGGGACTGAAGCTTTCTTT.

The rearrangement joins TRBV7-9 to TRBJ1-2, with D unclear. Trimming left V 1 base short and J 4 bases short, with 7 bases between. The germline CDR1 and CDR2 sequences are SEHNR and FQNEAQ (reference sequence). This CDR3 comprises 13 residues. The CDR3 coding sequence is TGTGCCAGCAGCTTAGGTGAATCCTATGGCTACACCTTC. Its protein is CASSLGESYGYTF.

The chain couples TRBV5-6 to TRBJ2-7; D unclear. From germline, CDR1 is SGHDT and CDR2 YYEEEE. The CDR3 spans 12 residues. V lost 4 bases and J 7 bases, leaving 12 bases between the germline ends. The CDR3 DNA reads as TGTGCCAGCAGCCTCCCGCTGGGGGAGCAGTACTTC. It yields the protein CASSLPLGEQYF.